The next 8 T cell receptor beta chains were all read from a single sample in a study of beta chain features in type 1 diabetes. Regarding the study as a whole: The study found moderately but significantly shorter TCRB CDR3s in all four CD4+ subsets of Type 1 diabetes patients.

What these receptors recognize is not known. Sequenced material consisted of expressed TCRB transcripts (all of the isolated RNA was reverse transcribed). Profiling relied on immunoSEQ multiplex PCR, and the TCRdb table lists in-frame clones only, not all of them. The sample lists 600,000 to 700,000 clones, about an eighth occurring once. Sequencing was performed on naive CD4+ T cells from blood. The receptor set was obtained from a young man with type 1 diabetes.

This clone has a handful of counts. The CDR3 spells CASRGPRGASYEQYF. Here the CDR3 DNA reads TGTGCCAGTCGAGGGCCTCGGGGGGCTTCCTACGAGCAGTACTTC. V and J are TRBV27 and TRBJ2-7; D is possibly TRBD2 (7 bases). Trimming shortened V by 9 bases and J by 1 base, and 19 bases separated the two germline ends. The CDR3 loop spans 15 amino acids. Germline V CDR1 and CDR2: MNHEY, SMNVEV (reference sequence).

Points on this clone: The sample contains more than one DNA sequence encoding this CDR3. This chain connects TRBV9 to TRBJ2-5, with D unresolved. CDR1 is SGDLS and CDR2 is YYNGEE in the germline V gene. The CDR3 runs to 13 residues. V gave up 1 base and J gave up 1 base, with 5 bases separating them. This CDR3 is CASSVRGQETQYF. The CDR3 bases are TGTGCCAGCAGCGTAAGAGGCCAAGAGACCCAGTACTTC.

V usage is TRBV5-4 and J usage is TRBJ2-1, with TRBD1 matching 9 bases. The V and J ends lost 1 base and 9 bases, in that order; junction bases with no gene match: 14. The CDR3 loop spans 17 amino acids. CDR1 and CDR2 (germline): SGHNT, YYREEE (reference sequence). CDR3 coding DNA: TGTGCCAGCAGCTTGCCTATGGGACAGGGAGGTTGGGGTGAGCAGTTCTTC. Translating gives CASSLPMGQGGWGEQFF.

This chain uses TRBV4-1 with TRBJ1-2, with D unresolved. V was trimmed by 3 bases and J by 5 bases, leaving 16 bases between them. The CDR3 consists of 15 residues. Germline CDR1 is MGHRA and CDR2 is YSYEKL. CDR3 region: CASSQIDVTIYGYTF. The CDR3 region has the DNA TGCGCCAGCAGCCAGATAGACGTAACCATTTATGGCTACACCTTC.

This clone was picked up a small number of times. The chain combines TRBV29-1 with TRBJ2-7, with TRBD1 matching 7 bases. J gave up 4 bases and V 1 base, and 10 bases lay outside the gene matches. Germline lookup yields CDR1 SQVTM and CDR2 ANQGSEA. The CDR3 contains 15 residues. The CDR3 here is CSVEGPDRERYEQYF. CDR3 DNA sequence: TGCAGCGTTGAAGGCCCCGACAGGGAAAGGTACGAGCAGTACTTC.

The genes are TRBV4-3 and TRBJ2-3; D is undetermined. V lost 5 bases and J 2 bases, leaving 11 bases between the germline ends. CDR1 LGHNA and CDR2 YSLEER come from the germline V gene. The CDR3 has 14 residues. CDR3: CASSMQLSTDTQYF. The CDR3, as DNA: TGCGCCAGCAGCATGCAACTATCCACAGATACGCAGTATTTT.

The sample holds a few counts of this clone. The chain links TRBV30 to TRBJ2-1; no definite D call. Germline V gene sequence: CDR1 GTSNPN, CDR2 SVGIG (reference sequence). V lost 0 bases and J lost 8, with 11 bases in between. This CDR3 region has 13 residues. This chain's CDR3 is CAWSVRTADEQFF. DNA for the CDR3: TGTGCCTGGAGTGTGCGGACGGCGGATGAGCAGTTCTTC.

The V gene is TRBV6-4, the J gene TRBJ2-1; 7 bases fit TRBD2. Germline trimming cut 6 bases from V and 7 bases from J; bases unmatched to any gene: 6. Germline values: CDR1 MRHNA, CDR2 SNTAGT. This CDR3 spans 13 amino acids. For the CDR3, the DNA is TGTGCCAGCAGCCCCGGCGGGGGAAATGAGCAGTTCTTC. It yields the protein CASSPGGGNEQFF.